In this sample, the clone carrying this TCR beta chain turned up a few times. Trimming took off 3 bases at V and 0 bases at J, with 12 bases between the two ends. Germline V gene sequence: CDR1 LNHDA, CDR2 SQIVND (reference sequence). The CDR3 loop spans 16 amino acids. These data originate in a study of blood T cell repertoires in COVID-19. Original handling: Quantification of nucleated cells was approximated via reference gene primer amplification. Assay used: immunoSEQ multiplex PCR; TCRdb lists only in-frame clones, some missing. The DNA was the basis for D and trimming; V, J and clone size are from that table. The sample shows about 170,000 clones, roughly 88% of them seen only once.

The sequence derives from a woman aged 55-70 years with acute or convalescent COVID-19. V gene TRBV19 combines with J gene TRBJ1-5; a weak D match, TRBD1 (5 bases). The sequenced sample was peripheral blood. CDR3 DNA: TGTGCCAGTAGTATTGGCAGGGATTATAGCAATCAGCCCCAGCATTTT. This gives the protein CASSIGRDYSNQPQHF.